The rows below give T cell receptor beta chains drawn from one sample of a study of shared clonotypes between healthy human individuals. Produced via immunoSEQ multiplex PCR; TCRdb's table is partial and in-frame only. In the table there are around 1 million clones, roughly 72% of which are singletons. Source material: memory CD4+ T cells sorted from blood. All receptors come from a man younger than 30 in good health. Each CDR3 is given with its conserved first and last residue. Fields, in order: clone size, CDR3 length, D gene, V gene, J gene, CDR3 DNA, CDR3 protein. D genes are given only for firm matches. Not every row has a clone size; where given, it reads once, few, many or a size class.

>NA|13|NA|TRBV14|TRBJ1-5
TGTGCCAGCAGTAAGGGGCCCCATCAGCCCCAGCATTTT
CASSKGPHQPQHF
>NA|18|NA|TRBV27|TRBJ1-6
TGTGCCAGCAGTTTACGGGGACACCCGAGCTCCTATAATTCACCCCTCCACTTT
CASSLRGHPSSYNSPLHF
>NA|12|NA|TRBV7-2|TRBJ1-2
TGTGCCAGCAGCCCCGACAACTATGGCTACACCTTC
CASSPDNYGYTF
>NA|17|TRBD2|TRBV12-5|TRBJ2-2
TGTGCTAGTGGTTTGGTATTCGGGAGGCGCTTGACCGGGGAGCTGTTTTTT
CASGLVFGRRLTGELFF
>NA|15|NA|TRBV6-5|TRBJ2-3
TGTGCCAGCAGTGCTATCGGAGCTCACACAGATACGCAGTATTTT
CASSAIGAHTDTQYF
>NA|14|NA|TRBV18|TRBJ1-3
TGTGCCAGCTCATCAACAGGGTCTGGAAACACCATATATTTT
CASSSTGSGNTIYF
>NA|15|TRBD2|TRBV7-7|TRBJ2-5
TGTGCTAGCAGCTTAGGTAGCGGGGGAGCGGAGACCCAGTACTTC
CASSLGSGGAETQYF
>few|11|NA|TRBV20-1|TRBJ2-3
TGCAGTGTAGGTAGGACAGATACGCAGTATTTT
CSVGRTDTQYF
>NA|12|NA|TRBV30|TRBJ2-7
TGTGCCGCAAAACAGGGCCCATACGAGCAGTACTTC
CAAKQGPYEQYF
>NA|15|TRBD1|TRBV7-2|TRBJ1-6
TGTGCCAGCAGCTTAGCTACAGGGGATAATTCACCCCTCCACTTT
CASSLATGDNSPLHF
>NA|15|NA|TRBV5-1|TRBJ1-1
TGCGCCAGCAGCTTGGGAACGGCCGTCTCGACTGAAGCTTTCTTT
CASSLGTAVSTEAFF
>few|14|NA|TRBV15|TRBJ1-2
TGTGCCACCAGCAGAGATAACAGCAACTATGGCTACACCTTC
CATSRDNSNYGYTF
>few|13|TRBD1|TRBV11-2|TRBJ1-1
TGTGCCAGCAGCCGCGACAGGGGAACTGAAGCTTTCTTT
CASSRDRGTEAFF
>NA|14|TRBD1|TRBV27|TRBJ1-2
TGTGCCAGCAGTTTGGGTAGGGGGCAAGAAGGCTACACCTTC
CASSLGRGQEGYTF
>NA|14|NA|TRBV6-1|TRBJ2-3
TGTGCCAGCAGTGAAAACAGGTTCACAGATACGCAGTATTTT
CASSENRFTDTQYF
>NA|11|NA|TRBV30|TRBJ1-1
TGTGCCTGGAGTCAGGATCAGGGCGTTTTCTTT
CAWSQDQGVFF
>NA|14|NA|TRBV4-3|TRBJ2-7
TGCGCCAGCAGCCCAAACATGGGCCCCTACGAGCAGTACTTC
CASSPNMGPYEQYF
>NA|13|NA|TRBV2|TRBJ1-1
TGTGCCAGCAGTGGACCCGGAGGTCCTGAAGCTTTCTTT
CASSGPGGPEAFF
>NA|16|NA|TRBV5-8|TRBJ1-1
TGTGCCAGCAGCTTGTTGGGTCCGTGGTATAACACTGAAGCTTTCTTT
CASSLLGPWYNTEAFF
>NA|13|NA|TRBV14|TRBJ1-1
TGTGCCAGCAGCCAAGATGGCGGCACTGAAGCTTTCTTT
CASSQDGGTEAFF
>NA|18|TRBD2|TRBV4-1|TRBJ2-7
TGCGCCAGCAGCCAAGATGTTCCCGGGACTAGTAGGGTCTACGAGCAGTACTTC
CASSQDVPGTSRVYEQYF
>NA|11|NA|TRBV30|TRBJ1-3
TGTGCCTGGGGAGAGGGAAACACCATATATTTT
CAWGEGNTIYF
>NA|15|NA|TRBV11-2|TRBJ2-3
TGTGCCAGCAGCTTAGTAGGACAGAGCACAGATACGCAGTATTTT
CASSLVGQSTDTQYF
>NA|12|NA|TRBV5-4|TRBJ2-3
TGTGCCAGCAGCCAGGAAGCAGATACGCAGTATTTT
CASSQEADTQYF
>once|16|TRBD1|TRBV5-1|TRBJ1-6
TGCGCCAGCATCCGGTCAGGGGGCTCCTATAATTCACCCCTCCACTTT
CASIRSGGSYNSPLHF
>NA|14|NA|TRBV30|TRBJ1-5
TGTGCCTGGAGTCAAGGACAGAATAATCAGCCCCAGCATTTT
CAWSQGQNNQPQHF
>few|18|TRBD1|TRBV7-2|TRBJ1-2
TGTGCCAGCAGCTTAGGGACAGGGGGACCGTTGGGAAACTATGGCTACACCTTC
CASSLGTGGPLGNYGYTF
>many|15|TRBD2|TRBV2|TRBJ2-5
TGTGCCAGCAGGACCGGGACTAGCGGGACGGGGACCCAGTACTTC
CASRTGTSGTGTQYF
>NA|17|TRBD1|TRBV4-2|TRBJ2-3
TGTGCCAGCAGCCAAGAATACTCGGGACAGGGATTAAATACGCAGTATTTT
CASSQEYSGQGLNTQYF
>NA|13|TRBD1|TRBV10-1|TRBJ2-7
TGCGCCAGCAGTGAGGACAGGGAAATAGGGCAGTACTTC
CASSEDREIGQYF
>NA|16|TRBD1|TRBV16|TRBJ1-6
TGTGCCAGCAGCCAGGGACAGGGAAGGACTAATTCACCCCTCCACTTT
CASSQGQGRTNSPLHF
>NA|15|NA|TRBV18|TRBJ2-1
TGTGCCAGCTCACCCAGTGGCAACAACTACAATGAGCAGTTCTTC
CASSPSGNNYNEQFF
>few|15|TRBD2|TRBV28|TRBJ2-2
TGTGCCAGCAGCCAGGGAGGGGTCCACACCGGGGAGCTGTTTTTT
CASSQGGVHTGELFF
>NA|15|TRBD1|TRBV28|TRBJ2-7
TGTGCCAGCAGTTTATGGGACAGGGGGGAATACGAGCAGTACTTC
CASSLWDRGEYEQYF
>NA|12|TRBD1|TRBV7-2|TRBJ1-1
TGTGCCAGCAGCTTCTACAGGGGGCCAGCTTTCTTT
CASSFYRGPAFF
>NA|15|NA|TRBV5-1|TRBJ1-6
TGCGCCAGCAGCGCCTTGACCGGAGGTAATTCACCCCTCCACTTT
CASSALTGGNSPLHF
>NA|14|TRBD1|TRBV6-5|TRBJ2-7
TGTGCCAGCAATCCTGGACAGGGGCGAGGCGAGCAGTACTTC
CASNPGQGRGEQYF
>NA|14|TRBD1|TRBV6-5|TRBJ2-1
TGTGCCAGCAGGCGGCAGGGGGCTAGGTATGAGCAGTTCTTC
CASRRQGARYEQFF
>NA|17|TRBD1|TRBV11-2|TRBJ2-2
TGTGCCAGCAGCTCGCCGACTCAGGGGGCGTTCACCGGGGAGCTGTTTTTT
CASSSPTQGAFTGELFF
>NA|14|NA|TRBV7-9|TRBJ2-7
TGTGCCAGCAGCTTAGATGTAGGGCCCTACGAGCAGTACTTC
CASSLDVGPYEQYF
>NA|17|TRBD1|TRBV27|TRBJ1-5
TGTGCCAGCAGTTTATACAGGGGGCGGAATAGCAATCAGCCCCAGCATTTT
CASSLYRGRNSNQPQHF
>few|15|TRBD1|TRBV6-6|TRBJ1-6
TGTGCCAGCCTCCAAACCGGGACAGGGAGTTCACCCCTCCACTTT
CASLQTGTGSSPLHF
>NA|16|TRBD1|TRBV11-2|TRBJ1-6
TGTGCCAGCAGCTTAGTCAGTGGGACAGCAAATTCACCCCTCCACTTT
CASSLVSGTANSPLHF
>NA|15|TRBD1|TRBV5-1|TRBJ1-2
TGCGCCAGCAGCCTGGGGACAGCGGCTAACTATGGCTACACCTTC
CASSLGTAANYGYTF